This passage covers 21 T cell receptor beta chains from one sample sequenced in a study of metastatic and nonmetastatic thyroid tumors. All patients were treatment-naive before thyroid surgery. With MiXCR, TCRdb reprocessed the PCR reads. Altogether 20,000 to 25,000 clones are present, around 15% being singletons, with the ten largest covering more than 9%. Sequenced: tumor tissue. All receptors derive from a female donor with papillary thyroid cancer or a benign thyroid nodule (not recorded which). Some clones in this sample may be carry-over from other donors' samples.

The chain links TRBV20-1 to TRBJ1-6, with a possible D match to TRBD1 (5 bases). The CDR3 sequence is 16 residues long. Trimming took off 0 bases at V and 4 bases at J, with 13 bases between the two ends. Per the germline V gene, CDR1 is DFQATT and CDR2 is SNEGSKA (reference sequence). DNA of the CDR3: TGCAGTGCTAGAGATAACCTCAAGGGGTATAATTCACCCCTCCACTTT. This encodes CSARDNLKGYNSPLHF.

By sample share, this clone is medium-sized (0.01 to 0.1%). This sequence joins TRBV28 and TRBJ2-7; 10 bases map to TRBD1. CDR1 is MDHEN and CDR2 is SYDVKM in the germline V gene. V dropped 4 bases and J dropped 3; count of bases not matched to a gene: 6. The CDR3 runs 15 residues. CDR3 loop: CASSSGTGAFYEQYF. DNA of the CDR3: TGTGCCAGCAGTTCGGGGACAGGGGCCTTCTACGAGCAGTACTTC. Full variable domain (outside the CDR3, taken from reference TRBV28 and TRBJ2-7): DVKVTQSSRYLVKRTGEKVFLECVQDMDHENMFWYRQDPGLGLRLIYFSYDVKMKEKGDIPEGYSVSREKKERFSLILESASTNQTSMYLCASSSGTGAFYEQYFGPGTRLTVT.

This clone counts as medium-sized. This chain connects TRBV10-3 to TRBJ1-1; D is unresolved. Trimming took 4 bases from V and 1 from J, leaving 10 bases between them. The CDR3 loop spans 14 amino acids. CDR1 and CDR2 from the germline V gene are ENHRY and SYGVKD. CDR3 sequence: CAISGRTSNTEAFF. DNA for the CDR3: TGTGCCATCAGTGGCCGGACGTCGAACACTGAAGCTTTCTTT.

This clone was seen ten or more times. This chain's CDR3 is CASSGLPRSNTGELFF. DNA for the CDR3: TGTGCCAGCTCCGGACTCCCCAGATCGAACACCGGGGAGCTGTTTTTT. The chain recombines TRBV2 with TRBJ2-2; possible D gene TRBD2, 5 bases. Germline assignment: CDR1 SNHLY and CDR2 FYNNEI. V gave up 8 bases and J gave up 0 bases, with 16 bases separating them. This CDR3 is 16 amino acids long.

This clone was observed a handful of times. This chain links TRBV6-1 with TRBJ1-1; D may be TRBD1 (6 bases). Germline CDR1 and CDR2: MNHNS and SASEGT. Trimming left V 2 bases short and J 4 bases short, with 17 bases between. CDR3 length: 16 residues. Here the CDR3 DNA reads TGTGCCAGCAGTGAACACAGGGTCCGTTTTGGCACTGAAGCTTTCTTT. Its protein is CASSEHRVRFGTEAFF.

This clone was seen repeatedly, ten times or more. The chain recombines TRBV12-3 or TRBV12-4 with TRBJ2-3; no reliable D call. This CDR3 has 14 amino acids. Trimming cost V 1 base and J 0 bases, with 5 bases left between them. The CDR3 coding sequence is TGTGCCAGCAGTTTAGGCGGTAGCACAGATACGCAGTATTTT. Translated, it gives CASSLGGSTDTQYF.

In this sample, this clone is medium-sized. The V gene is TRBV18, the J gene TRBJ2-7; no clear D gene. The V gene's germline CDR1 is KGHSH and CDR2 LQKENI. V was clipped by 4 bases and J by 1 base, with 8 bases between them. The CDR3 totals 13 residues. The CDR3 coding sequence is TGTGCCAGCTCACGGACGGAATCCTACGAGCAGTACTTC. Its translation: CASSRTESYEQYF.

Note on this clone: An end of the junction differs from the germline gene, which may be a read error. The chain recombines TRBV4-1 with TRBJ2-7; 9 nucleotides agree with TRBD2. The V gene's germline CDR1 is MGHRA and CDR2 YSYEKL. This CDR3 contains 16 residues. CDR3 residues: CASSHTRLAVAYDQYF. The CDR3 DNA reads TGCGCCAGCAGCCACACCAGACTAGCGGTGGCCTACGATCAGTACTTC.

This clone was seen ten or more times. The chain has TRBV11-2 and TRBJ2-1, with TRBD2 matching over 8 bases. The CDR3 length is 15 residues. Trimming took 0 bases from V and 5 from J; bases not matched to a gene: 3. From germline, CDR1 is SGHAT and CDR2 FQNNGV. CDR3 region: CASSLDLAGNNEQFF. The CDR3, as DNA: TGTGCCAGCAGCTTAGATCTAGCGGGTAACAATGAGCAGTTCTTC.

The table lists this clone with many counts. The rearrangement joins TRBV2 to TRBJ2-7; D might be TRBD1 or TRBD2, each matching 5 bases. The CDR3 consists of 12 residues. V shed 10 bases and J shed 3 bases, with 13 bases lying between them. Germline V gene lookup returns CDR1 SNHLY and CDR2 FYNNEI. CDR3 sequence: CATERDGYEQYF. In nucleotides, the CDR3 is TGTGCCACCGAACGGGACGGCTACGAGCAGTACTTC. Filled out from reference TRBV2 and TRBJ2-7, the complete variable domain reads EPEVTQTPSHQVTQMGQEVILRCVPISNHLYFYWYRQILGQKVEFLVSFYNNEISEKSEIFDDQFSVERPDGSNFTLKIRSTKLEDSAMYFCATERDGYEQYFGPGTRLTVT.

In this sample, this clone turned up many times. The chain joins TRBV12-3 or TRBV12-4 to TRBJ1-4; D perhaps matches TRBD1 (5 bases). This CDR3 contains 14 residues. The V end lost 7 bases, the J end lost 8 bases, and 17 bases lay between the germline ends. The CDR3 bases are TGTGCCAGCAAAATGGGGCAGTCCGCCGAAAAACTGTTTTTT. It yields the protein CASKMGQSAEKLFF.

This clone has a count of ten or more. The rearrangement uses TRBV29-1 and TRBJ2-7; 7 nucleotides line up with TRBD1. This CDR3 is built from 17 residues. Looked up from germline, CDR1 is SQVTM and CDR2 is ANQGSEA. The ends lost 4 bases at V and 7 bases at J; junction bases unmatched: 22. The CDR3: CSVVLQLTGTALREQYF. The CDR3 DNA follows: TGCAGCGTTGTTCTTCAGCTTACGGGGACAGCCCTAAGGGAGCAGTACTTC.

Concerning this clone itself: A read error is possible here, since a much larger clone lies one base away. This chain joins TRBV7-2 and TRBJ2-7; D is unclear. CDR1 SGHTA and CDR2 FQGNSA come from the germline V gene. The CDR3 covers 13 residues. CDR3 amino acids: CARTLIGVYGQYF. The CDR3 DNA is TGTGCCAGAACCCTAATCGGAGTTTACGGGCAGTACTTC.

This clone was detected many times. The V and J genes are TRBV3-1 and TRBJ1-1; possible D gene TRBD1, 5 bases. CDR1 LGHDT and CDR2 YNNKEL come from the germline V gene (reference sequence). This CDR3 region has 14 residues. Between the trimmed V and J ends, which lost 1 base and 0 bases, there was a span of 6 bases. The CDR3 DNA reads TGTGCCAGCAGCCAAGGGGGACTGAACACTGAAGCTTTCTTT. This encodes CASSQGGLNTEAFF.

V gene TRBV30 combines with J gene TRBJ2-7; D possibly uses TRBD1 or TRBD2 (5 bases each). V was shortened by 8 bases and J by 8 bases, with 19 bases between the two germline ends. The CDR3 contains 12 residues. From germline, CDR1 is GTSNPN and CDR2 SVGIG (reference sequence). CDR3 DNA: TGTGCCCGCTTGGGGGAAATGGGGCAGCAGTACTTC. Translating it yields CARLGEMGQQYF.

The chain employs TRBV18 and TRBJ2-7; the D gene is possibly TRBD2 (6 bases). Germline CDR1 KGHSH, CDR2 LQKENI. Trimming cost V 3 bases and J 1 base, with 7 bases left between them. The CDR3 covers 13 residues. CDR3 bases: TGTGCCAGCTCACCGGCGGGATCCTACGAGCAGTACTTC. Encoded protein: CASSPAGSYEQYF.

In this sample, this clone turned up many times. The sample carries other DNA sequences with the same CDR3. The chain uses TRBV19 and TRBJ2-1; 11 bases map to TRBD1. V dropped 5 bases and J dropped 5; count of bases not matched to a gene: 14. The CDR3 totals 18 residues. In germline, CDR1 is LNHDA, CDR2 SQIVND (reference sequence). DNA for the CDR3: TGTGCCAGTAGTCCGGACAGGGGGCGCATAAATTCGCACAATGAGCAGTTCTTC. This sequence encodes CASSPDRGRINSHNEQFF.

There are many counts of this clone. The V call is TRBV6-1, the J call TRBJ2-3; either TRBD1 or TRBD2 may fit D (6 bases each). V was cut by 7 bases and J by 3 bases, with 17 bases left in between. This CDR3 is built from 15 residues. Germline assignment: CDR1 MNHNS and CDR2 SASEGT. The CDR3 here is CASTPRGQGTDTQYF. The CDR3 DNA sequence: TGTGCCAGCACCCCTCGGGGGCAGGGGACAGATACGCAGTATTTT.

The CDR3 sequence: CASSLAPGNEETQYF. CDR3 bases: TGCGCCAGCAGCTTGGCGCCGGGAAACGAAGAGACCCAGTACTTC. The genes are TRBV5-1 and TRBJ2-5, with D possibly being TRBD2 (5 bases). Germline-derived CDR1 and CDR2 are SGHRS and YFSETQ. The ends were cut back, 0 bases at V and 3 bases at J, with 12 bases in the middle. The CDR3 has 15 residues.

Notes on this clone: This may be a read error, as it is one base from a much larger clone. The chain couples TRBV10-3 to TRBJ1-4, with D unclear. The CDR3 totals 16 residues. The V gene's germline CDR1 is ENHRY and CDR2 SYGVKD. V lost 0 bases and J 8 bases, leaving 16 bases between the germline ends. The CDR3 protein is CAISESPPPLGEKLFF. The CDR3 nucleotides read TGTGCCATCAGTGAGTCGCCCCCGCCCCTGGGGGAAAAACTGTTTTTT.

This clone was recorded many times. The V gene is TRBV21-1, the J gene TRBJ2-3; the D call TRBD1 from the table was never checked on the DNA. TRBV21-1 is termed a pseudogene. This CDR3 is built from 20 residues. The CDR3 sequence: CASSTDDTPIAGRFTDTQYF. Here the CDR3 DNA reads TGTGCCAGCAGCACCGATGACACCCCTATTGCCGGAAGATTCACAGATACGCAGTATTTT.